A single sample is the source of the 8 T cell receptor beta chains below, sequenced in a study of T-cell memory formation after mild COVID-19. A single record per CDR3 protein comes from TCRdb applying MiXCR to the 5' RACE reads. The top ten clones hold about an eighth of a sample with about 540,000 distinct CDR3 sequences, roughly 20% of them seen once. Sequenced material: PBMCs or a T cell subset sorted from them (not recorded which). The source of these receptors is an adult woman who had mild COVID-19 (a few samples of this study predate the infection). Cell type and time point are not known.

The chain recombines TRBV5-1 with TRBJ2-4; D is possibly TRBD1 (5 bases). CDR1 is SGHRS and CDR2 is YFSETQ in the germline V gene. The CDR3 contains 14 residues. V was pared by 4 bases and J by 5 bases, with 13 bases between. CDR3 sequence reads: CASSPSTDQNIQYF. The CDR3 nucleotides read TGCGCCAGCAGCCCATCGACAGACCAAAACATTCAGTACTTC.

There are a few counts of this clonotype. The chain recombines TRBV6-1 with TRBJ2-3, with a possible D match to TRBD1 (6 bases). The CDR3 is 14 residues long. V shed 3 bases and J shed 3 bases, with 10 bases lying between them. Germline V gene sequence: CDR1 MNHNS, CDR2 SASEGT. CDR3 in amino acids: CASSEGAGTDTQYF. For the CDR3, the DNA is TGTGCCAGCAGTGAGGGGGCAGGGACAGATACGCAGTATTTT.

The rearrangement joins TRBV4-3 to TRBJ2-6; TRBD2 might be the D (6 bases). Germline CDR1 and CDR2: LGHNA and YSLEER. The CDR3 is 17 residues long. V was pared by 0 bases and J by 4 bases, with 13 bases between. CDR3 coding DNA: TGCGCCAGCAGCCAAGAGGCACGGGGGTCCGGGGCCAACGTCCTGACTTTC. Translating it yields CASSQEARGSGANVLTF.

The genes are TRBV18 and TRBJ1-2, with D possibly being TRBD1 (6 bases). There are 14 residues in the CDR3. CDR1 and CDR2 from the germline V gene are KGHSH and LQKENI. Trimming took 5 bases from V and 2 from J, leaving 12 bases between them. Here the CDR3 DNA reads TGTGCCAGCTCAACATGGGACAACAACTATGGCTACACCTTC. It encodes CASSTWDNNYGYTF. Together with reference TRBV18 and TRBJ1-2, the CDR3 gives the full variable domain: NAGVMQNPRHLVRRRGQEARLRCSPMKGHSHVYWYRQLPEEGLKFMVYLQKENIIDESGMPKERFSAEFPKEGPSILRIQQVVRGDSAAYFCASSTWDNNYGYTFGSGTRLTVV.

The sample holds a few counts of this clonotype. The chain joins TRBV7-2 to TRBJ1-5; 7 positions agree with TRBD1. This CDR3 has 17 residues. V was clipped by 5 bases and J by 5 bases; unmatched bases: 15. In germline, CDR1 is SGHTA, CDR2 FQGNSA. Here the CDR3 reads CASSPHFRTGLYQPQHF. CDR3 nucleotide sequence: TGTGCCAGCAGCCCGCACTTTAGGACAGGATTATATCAGCCCCAGCATTTT.

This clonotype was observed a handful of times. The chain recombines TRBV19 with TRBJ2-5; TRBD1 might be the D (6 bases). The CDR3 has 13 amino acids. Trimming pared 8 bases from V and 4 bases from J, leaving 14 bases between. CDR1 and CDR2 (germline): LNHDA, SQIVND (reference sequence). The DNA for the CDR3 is TGTGCCAGTGCCGACAGGAATGGAGAGACCCAGTACTTC. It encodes CASADRNGETQYF.

The CDR3 sequence: CASSSHGGTEAFF. The CDR3 DNA is TGTGCCAGCAGTTCCCATGGGGGCACTGAAGCTTTCTTT. The rearrangement uses TRBV6-5 and TRBJ1-1; D might be TRBD1 (5 bases). Germline V gene data show CDR1 as MNHEY and CDR2 as SVGAGI. The CDR3 consists of 13 residues. Between the trimmed V and J ends, which lost 4 bases and 4 bases, there was a span of 10 bases.

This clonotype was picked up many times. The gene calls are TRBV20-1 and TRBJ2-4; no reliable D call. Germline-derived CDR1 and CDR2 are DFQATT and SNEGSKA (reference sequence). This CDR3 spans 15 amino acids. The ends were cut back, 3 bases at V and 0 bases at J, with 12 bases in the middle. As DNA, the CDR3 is TGCAGTGCTAGGTCTAGTCCGACAGCCAAAAACATTCAGTACTTC. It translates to CSARSSPTAKNIQYF.